This T cell receptor beta chain is from a study of CD8 T cells in ankylosing spondylitis. Making use of molecular barcodes, quantitative 5'-RACE generated TCR beta libraries. MiXCR, run by TCRdb on the 5' RACE reads, gives a single entry per CDR3 protein. The sample has around 23,000 distinct CDR3 sequences, less than 20% seen once; the top ten hold 25% to 30%. V lost 9 bases and J 4 bases, leaving 3 bases between the germline ends. This CDR3 is built from 10 residues. In its sample, this clonotype was seen many times. The sequenced material came from blood. V and J are TRBV12-3 or TRBV12-4 and TRBJ2-2; D is unclear. The source is a male donor with ankylosing spondylitis or in good health (not recorded which). DNA of the CDR3: TGTGCCAGTTCCACCGGGGAGCTGTTTTTT. It encodes CASSTGELFF.